These 29 T cell receptor beta chains came from one sample sequenced in a study of shared clonotypes between healthy human individuals. Only in-frame clones appear in the TCRdb table, and some are missing; sequencing was by immunoSEQ multiplex PCR. The sample shows 2 million to 2.5 million clones, approximately 94% of them seen only once. Input material: naive CD4+ T cells sorted from blood. The subset: CD45RA+ positively selected. These receptors all come from a man younger than 35 in good health.

CDR3 in DNA: TGTGCCAGCAGCTTAGATTGGACAGAGACCCAGTACTTC. Encoded protein: CASSLDWTETQYF. V and J are TRBV7-3 and TRBJ2-5; D not resolved. From germline, CDR1 is SGHTA and CDR2 FQGTGA. CDR3 size: 13 residues. The V end lost 2 bases, the J end lost 4 bases, and 8 bases lay between the germline ends.

This clone was seen only once. The gene calls are TRBV5-6 and TRBJ2-7; 8 nucleotides align to TRBD2. With V trimmed by 0 bases and J by 0 bases, 5 bases remained unmatched. The CDR3 sequence is 16 residues long. CDR1 is SGHDT, CDR2 YYEEEE, per germline. This CDR3 reads CASSLASGSISYEQYF. The CDR3 DNA sequence: TGTGCCAGCAGCTTGGCCAGCGGGAGTATCTCCTACGAGCAGTACTTC.

This chain connects TRBV9 to TRBJ1-2, with D maybe TRBD1 (5 bases). The V end lost 0 bases, the J end lost 0 bases, and 9 bases lay between the germline ends. CDR1 is SGDLS, CDR2 YYNGEE, per germline. There are 15 residues in the CDR3. The CDR3 region is CASSVGQRANYGYTF. As DNA, the CDR3 is TGTGCCAGCAGCGTAGGACAGAGAGCTAACTATGGCTACACCTTC.

The chain couples TRBV6-5 to TRBJ1-1; 8 bases map to TRBD1. Germline loops: CDR1 MNHEY, CDR2 SVGAGI. With 7 bases clipped from V and 6 bases from J, the junction kept 10 bases outside the gene matches. This CDR3 spans 14 amino acids. Written as DNA, the CDR3 is TGTGCCAGCAAGACAGGGGATAGGAGAGCTGAAGCTTTCTTT. Translated: CASKTGDRRAEAFF.

This clone was picked up a small number of times. The chain uses TRBV27 and TRBJ1-6; D gene ambiguous. Trimming left V 0 bases short and J 10 bases short, with 13 bases between. The CDR3 loop spans 15 amino acids. The germline CDR1 and CDR2 sequences are MNHEY and SMNVEV (reference sequence). The CDR3 DNA reads as TGTGCCAGCAGTTTATCGAACCTGGGTCAGTCACCCCTCCACTTT. It yields the protein CASSLSNLGQSPLHF.

This chain uses TRBV5-6 with TRBJ2-5; possibly TRBD1 for D (8 bases). The germline CDR1 and CDR2 sequences are SGHDT and YYEEEE. The germline V and J ends were trimmed by 2 bases and 5 bases, with 16 bases remaining between them. This CDR3 has 15 amino acids. CDR3 in DNA: TGTGCCAGCAGCTTCTACGGACAGGGAGGGGAGACCCAGTACTTC. Protein product: CASSFYGQGGETQYF.

Details on this clone: In the same sample, other DNA sequences code for this CDR3. The DNA of the CDR3 is TGCAGTGCTAGAGGATACGAGCAGTACTTC. Translated: CSARGYEQYF. This sequence joins TRBV20-1 and TRBJ2-7; D uncertain. The CDR3 loop spans 10 amino acids. Trimming removed 1 base at V and 4 bases at J, with 2 bases between. Germline V gives CDR1 DFQATT, CDR2 SNEGSKA (reference sequence).

Of note for this clone: One junction end does not reproduce the germline sequence, and a read error may be involved. This chain connects TRBV6-6 to TRBJ2-7; 7 bases match TRBD1. Germline assignment: CDR1 MNHNY and CDR2 SVGAGI (reference sequence). The CDR3 is 15 residues long. The CDR3 DNA reads as TGTGCCAGCAGTTACTCCCCGGGACAGTCTCTCGAGAAGTACTTC. Protein: CASSYSPGQSLEKYF.

The gene calls are TRBV10-3 and TRBJ2-7; D possibly corresponds to TRBD2 (6 bases). Germline assignment: CDR1 ENHRY and CDR2 SYGVKD. V was shortened by 10 bases and J by 2 bases, with 12 bases between the two germline ends. The CDR3 runs to 12 residues. CDR3 sequence (DNA): TGTGCCACCAGCGGGCCAGCCTACGAGCAGTACTTC. The encoded protein is CATSGPAYEQYF.

The chain recombines TRBV18 with TRBJ2-7; D perhaps matches TRBD1 (5 bases). V dropped 4 bases and J dropped 2 bases, with 12 bases sitting between them. The CDR3 covers 14 residues. Germline V gives CDR1 KGHSH, CDR2 LQKENI. The CDR3 nucleotides read TGTGCCAGCTCACGGACACAGAGCACCTACGAGCAGTACTTC. It is translated as CASSRTQSTYEQYF.

The chain combines TRBV6-6 with TRBJ2-5; TRBD1 agrees at 7 bases. The V gene end was trimmed by 5 bases and the J gene end by 3 bases; junction bases not matched to a gene: 12. CDR1 is MNHNY and CDR2 is SVGAGI in the germline V gene (reference sequence). CDR3 length: 16 residues. CDR3 protein: CASSTTGTDFKETQYF. The CDR3 DNA reads TGTGCCAGCAGTACTACCGGGACAGATTTTAAAGAGACCCAGTACTTC.

This chain uses TRBV10-3 with TRBJ2-1; D gene ambiguous. CDR3 length: 15 residues. Trimming pared 6 bases from V and 6 bases from J, leaving 18 bases between. Per the germline V gene, CDR1 is ENHRY and CDR2 is SYGVKD. CDR3 amino acids: CAIRDDNTGPNEQFF. The CDR3, as DNA: TGTGCCATCAGGGATGACAATACTGGTCCCAATGAGCAGTTCTTC.

J is TRBJ2-5 and V is TRBV6-1; D gene ambiguous. Germline-derived CDR1 and CDR2 are MNHNS and SASEGT. Trimming shortened V by 5 bases and J by 4 bases, and 11 bases separated the two germline ends. The CDR3 loop spans 13 amino acids. The CDR3 DNA reads as TGTGCCAGCAGTCTCCCTCGGATAGAGACCCAGTACTTC. Its protein is CASSLPRIETQYF.

This clone was detected only once. The junction departs from germline at one end; a sequencing error may be responsible. This chain connects TRBV28 to TRBJ2-5; D may correspond to TRBD1 or TRBD2 (5 bases each). The germline CDR1 and CDR2 sequences are MDHEN and SYDVKM. This CDR3 contains 11 residues. The CDR3 reads CASSPGPSRHF. The CDR3 nucleotides are TGTGCCAGCAGTCCGGGGCCTTCCCGTCACTTC.

Notes on this clone: The same CDR3 arises from other DNA sequences in this sample as well. CDR3 coding DNA: TGTGCCAGCAGCCCGGACAGGGCCTATGGCTACACCTTC. It yields the protein CASSPDRAYGYTF. The V and J genes are TRBV7-2 and TRBJ1-2, with 8 bases lining up with TRBD1. Germline CDR1 reads SGHTA; CDR2 reads FQGNSA. The trim removed 5 bases at V and 4 bases at J, leaving 3 bases unmatched. The CDR3 is made up of 13 amino acids.

The CDR3 bases are TGTGCCAGCAGACCGACAGGATACTACAATGAGCAGTTCTTC. This codes for CASRPTGYYNEQFF. The V call is TRBV2, the J call TRBJ2-1; tentatively, D is TRBD1 (6 bases). The CDR3 contains 14 residues. The ends were cut back, 6 bases at V and 3 bases at J, with 12 bases in the middle. Germline V gene sequence: CDR1 SNHLY, CDR2 FYNNEI.

V and J are TRBV7-9 and TRBJ1-3; D gene unclear. The germline CDR1 and CDR2 sequences are SEHNR and FQNEAQ (reference sequence). CDR3 length equals 11 residues. DNA for the CDR3: TGTGCAGCTCCAGGCGGAAACACCATATATTTT. Translation: CAAPGGNTIYF.

This sequence joins TRBV6-5 and TRBJ1-1; 7 bases agree with TRBD1. Germline V gene data show CDR1 as MNHEY and CDR2 as SVGAGI. Trimming took 8 bases from V and 1 from J; bases not matched to a gene: 4. CDR3 length: 13 residues. This chain's CDR3 is CASGNRGNTEAFF. CDR3 bases: TGTGCCAGCGGAAACAGGGGGAACACTGAAGCTTTCTTT.

This sequence joins TRBV6-1 and TRBJ1-2; D possibly corresponds to TRBD1 (5 bases). Germline assignment: CDR1 MNHNS and CDR2 SASEGT. V was shortened by 0 bases and J by 4 bases, with 12 bases between the two germline ends. The CDR3 contains 15 residues. CDR3 sequence (DNA): TGTGCCAGCAGTGAAGCGGTGACAGCTCCCTATGGCTACACCTTC. Translating gives CASSEAVTAPYGYTF.

The V and J genes are TRBV11-2 and TRBJ1-6, with 7 bases aligning to TRBD1. Looked up from germline, CDR1 is SGHAT and CDR2 is FQNNGV. This CDR3 has 17 amino acids. With V trimmed by 1 base and J by 5 bases, 8 bases remained unmatched. The CDR3 region has the DNA TGTGCCAGCAGCTTAGGGGGGCCAGGGGGTCATAATTCACCCCTCCACTTT. Translated, it gives CASSLGGPGGHNSPLHF.

This chain uses TRBV14 with TRBJ2-1; the match to TRBD2 covers 8 bases. This CDR3 region has 16 residues. Looked up from germline, CDR1 is SGHDN and CDR2 is FVKESK. The V gene end was trimmed by 4 bases and the J gene end by 5 bases; junction bases not matched to a gene: 10. CDR3 protein: CASSPTDRAGDNEQFF. The CDR3 region has the DNA TGTGCCAGCAGCCCCACTGATCGAGCGGGGGACAATGAGCAGTTCTTC.

Notes on this clone: One end of the junction does not line up with germline, which may come from a read error. The rearrangement uses TRBV9 and TRBJ2-7; D is possibly TRBD2 (6 bases). The germline CDR1 and CDR2 sequences are SGDLS and YYNGEE. The CDR3 extends over 12 amino acids. The CDR3 loop is CASSSTSRELDF. The CDR3 nucleotides read TGTGCCAGCAGTTCGACCAGCCGGGAGTTGGACTTC. The full variable domain, with the rest looked up from reference TRBV9 and TRBJ2-7, is DSGVTQTPKHLITATGQRVTLRCSPRSGDLSVYWYQQSLDQGLQFLIQYYNGEERAKGNILERFSAQQFPDLHSELNLSSLELGDSALYFCASSSTSRELDFGPGTRLTVT.

About this clone: The identical CDR3 is also encoded by other nucleotide sequences in the sample. The chain employs TRBV4-3 and TRBJ2-3, with D perhaps TRBD1 or TRBD2 (6 bases each). The CDR3 length is 14 residues. Germline V lookup: CDR1 LGHNA, CDR2 YSLEER. The germline V and J ends were trimmed by 0 bases and 6 bases, with 10 bases remaining between them. The chain's CDR3 is CASSQDQGTDTQYF. The CDR3 DNA reads as TGCGCCAGCAGCCAAGACCAGGGGACTGATACGCAGTATTTT.

The J gene is TRBJ1-2, the V gene TRBV5-4, with TRBD1 as a possible D gene (5 bases). Trimming shortened V by 0 bases and J by 7 bases, and 22 bases separated the two germline ends. Germline CDR1 is SGHNT and CDR2 is YYREEE (reference sequence). The CDR3 loop spans 17 amino acids. The CDR3 DNA follows: TGTGCCAGCAGCTTGGGGCCGGGACCTACGGCTTCGGGTGGCTACACCTTC. Translated: CASSLGPGPTASGGYTF.

V and J are TRBV11-2 and TRBJ1-6; D might be TRBD1 (5 bases). V was trimmed by 1 base and J by 6 bases, leaving 13 bases between them. Germline values: CDR1 SGHAT, CDR2 FQNNGV. The CDR3 runs to 16 residues. The CDR3 region is CASSLGAGRFNSPLHF. CDR3 DNA: TGTGCCAGCAGCTTAGGGGCGGGGCGGTTTAATTCACCCCTCCACTTT. Full variable domain (missing parts from reference TRBV11-2 and TRBJ1-6): EAGVAQSPRYKIIEKRQSVAFWCNPISGHATLYWYQQILGQGPKLLIQFQNNGVVDDSQLPKDRFSAERLKGVDSTLKIQPAKLEDSAVYLCASSLGAGRFNSPLHFGNGTRLTVT.

This clone has just one count. This sequence joins TRBV11-2 and TRBJ2-5; 7 bases line up with TRBD2. Germline values: CDR1 SGHAT, CDR2 FQNNGV. The ends lost 0 bases at V and 5 bases at J; junction bases unmatched: 12. This CDR3 contains 17 residues. The CDR3 sequence: CASSLDSSGSKRETQYF. The CDR3 DNA reads as TGTGCCAGCAGCTTAGATTCTAGCGGCTCAAAAAGGGAGACCCAGTACTTC.

This clone came up once. The rearrangement uses TRBV6-5 and TRBJ1-1, with 10 bases lining up with TRBD1. The CDR3 has 13 amino acids. Germline V gene lookup returns CDR1 MNHEY and CDR2 SVGAGI. The V gene end was trimmed by 6 bases and the J gene end by 8 bases; junction bases not matched to a gene: 6. This chain's CDR3 is CASSRRQGAEAFF. The CDR3 nucleotides are TGTGCCAGCAGCAGAAGACAGGGGGCAGAAGCTTTCTTT.

V and J are TRBV9 and TRBJ2-1, with 7 bases identical to TRBD1. Looked up from germline, CDR1 is SGDLS and CDR2 is YYNGEE. CDR3 length: 15 amino acids. With V trimmed by 0 bases and J by 7 bases, 7 bases remained unmatched. The CDR3 nucleotides read TGTGCCAGCAGCGTAGGAGGGGGCGGATGGAATGAGCAGTTCTTC. This gives the protein CASSVGGGGWNEQFF.

V is TRBV7-6 and J is TRBJ1-3, with TRBD1 as a possible D gene (5 bases). Germline CDR1 reads SGHVS; CDR2 reads FNYEAQ. Trimming pared 1 base from V and 7 bases from J, leaving 11 bases between. The CDR3 length is 14 residues. CDR3 in amino acids: CASSLVQGGNTIYF. DNA for the CDR3: TGTGCCAGCAGCTTAGTTCAGGGCGGGAACACCATATATTTT.